This TCR beta chain appears in the sequencing data of a study of shared clonotypes between healthy human individuals. This CDR3 is built from 14 residues. Looked up from germline, CDR1 is LNHNV and CDR2 is YYDKDF (reference sequence). The ends were cut back, 0 bases at V and 3 bases at J, with 8 bases in the middle. The data were produced by immunoSEQ multiplex PCR, yet TCRdb's version contains in-frame clones alone and is incomplete. This sample has 2 million or so clones, with 85% to 95% found just once. As defined, naive CD8 cells were CD45RO-negative and positively selected for CCR7, with terminally differentiated effector memory CD45RA+ cells excluded.

This clonotype was sampled from a man aged 18-30 years in good health. The chain recombines TRBV15 with TRBJ1-1; D call uncertain. Sequenced sample: naive CD8+ T cells sorted from blood. The CDR3 sequence: CATSRDRSYTEAFF. In nucleotides, the CDR3 is TGTGCCACCAGCAGAGATCGCAGCTACACTGAAGCTTTCTTT.